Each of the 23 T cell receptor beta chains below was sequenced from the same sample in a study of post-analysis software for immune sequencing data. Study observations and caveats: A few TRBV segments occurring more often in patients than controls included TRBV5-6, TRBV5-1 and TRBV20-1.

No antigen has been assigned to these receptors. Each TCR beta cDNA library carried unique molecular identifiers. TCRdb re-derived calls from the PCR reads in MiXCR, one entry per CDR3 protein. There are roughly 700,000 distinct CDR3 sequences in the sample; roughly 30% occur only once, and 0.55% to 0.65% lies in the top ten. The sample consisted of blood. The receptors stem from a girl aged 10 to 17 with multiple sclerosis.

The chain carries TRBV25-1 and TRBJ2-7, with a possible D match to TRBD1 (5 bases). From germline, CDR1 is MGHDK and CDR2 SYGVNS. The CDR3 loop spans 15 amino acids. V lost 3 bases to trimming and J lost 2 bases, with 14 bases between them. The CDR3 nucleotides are TGTGCCAGCAGTGAGATCGGCGCAGGGACCTACGAGCAGTACTTC. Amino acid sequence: CASSEIGAGTYEQYF.

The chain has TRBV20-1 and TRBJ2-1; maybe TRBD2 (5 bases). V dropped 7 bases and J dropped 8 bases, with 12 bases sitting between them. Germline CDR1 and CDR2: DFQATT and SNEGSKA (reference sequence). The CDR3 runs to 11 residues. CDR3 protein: CSVLYGDEQFF. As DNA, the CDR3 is TGCAGTGTGCTTTACGGGGATGAGCAGTTCTTC.

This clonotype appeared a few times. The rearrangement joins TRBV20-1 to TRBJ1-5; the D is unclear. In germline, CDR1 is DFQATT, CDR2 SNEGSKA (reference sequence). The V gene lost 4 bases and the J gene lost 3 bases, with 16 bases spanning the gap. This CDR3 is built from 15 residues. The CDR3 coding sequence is TGCAGTGCTACAAGCCGGGGAGGGTTCAATCAGCCCCAGCATTTT. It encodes CSATSRGGFNQPQHF.

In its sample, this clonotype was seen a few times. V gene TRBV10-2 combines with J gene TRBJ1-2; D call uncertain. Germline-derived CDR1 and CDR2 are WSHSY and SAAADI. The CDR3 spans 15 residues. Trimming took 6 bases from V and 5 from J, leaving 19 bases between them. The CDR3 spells CASSPQRGSGYGYTF. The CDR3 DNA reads TGCGCCAGCAGCCCCCAAAGAGGGTCCGGGTATGGCTACACCTTC.

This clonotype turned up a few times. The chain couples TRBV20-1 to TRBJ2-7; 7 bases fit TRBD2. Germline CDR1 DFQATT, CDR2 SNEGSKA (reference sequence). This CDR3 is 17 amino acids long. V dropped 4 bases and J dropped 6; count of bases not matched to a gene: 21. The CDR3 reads CSATHRLGGRALLEQYF. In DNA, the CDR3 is TGCAGTGCTACCCACAGGCTTGGGGGGAGGGCCCTCCTCGAGCAGTACTTC.

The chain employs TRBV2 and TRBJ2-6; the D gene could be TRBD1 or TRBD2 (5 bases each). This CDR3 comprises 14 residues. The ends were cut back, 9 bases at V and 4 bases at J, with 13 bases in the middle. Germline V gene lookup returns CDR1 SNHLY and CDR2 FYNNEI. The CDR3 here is CASHDGTGANVLTF. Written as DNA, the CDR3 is TGTGCCAGTCATGACGGGACGGGGGCCAACGTCCTGACTTTC.

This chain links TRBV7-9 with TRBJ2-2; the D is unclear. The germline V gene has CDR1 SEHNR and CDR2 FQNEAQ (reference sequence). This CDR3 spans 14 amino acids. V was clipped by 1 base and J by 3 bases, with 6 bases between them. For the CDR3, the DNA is TGTGCCAGCAGCTTAGTAACGCACACCGGGGAGCTGTTTTTT. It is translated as CASSLVTHTGELFF.

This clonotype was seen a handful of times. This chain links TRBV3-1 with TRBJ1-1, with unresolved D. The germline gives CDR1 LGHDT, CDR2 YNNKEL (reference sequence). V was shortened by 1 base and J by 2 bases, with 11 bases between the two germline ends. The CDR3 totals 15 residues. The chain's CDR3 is CASSQGPLVNTEAFF. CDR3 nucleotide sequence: TGTGCCAGCAGCCAAGGGCCCCTAGTTAACACTGAAGCTTTCTTT.

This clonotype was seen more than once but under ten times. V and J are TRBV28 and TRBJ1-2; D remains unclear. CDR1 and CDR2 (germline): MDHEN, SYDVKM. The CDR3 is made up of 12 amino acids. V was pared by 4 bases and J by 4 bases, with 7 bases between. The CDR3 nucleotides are TGTGCCAGCAGTTCTACTATCTATGGCTACACCTTC. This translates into CASSSTIYGYTF.

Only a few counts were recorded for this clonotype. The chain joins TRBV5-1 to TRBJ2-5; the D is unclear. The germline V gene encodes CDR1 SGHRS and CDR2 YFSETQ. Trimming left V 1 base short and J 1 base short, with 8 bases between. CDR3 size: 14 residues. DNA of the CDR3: TGCGCCAGCAGCTTGCCGGAGCCCCAAGAGACCCAGTACTTC. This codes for CASSLPEPQETQYF.

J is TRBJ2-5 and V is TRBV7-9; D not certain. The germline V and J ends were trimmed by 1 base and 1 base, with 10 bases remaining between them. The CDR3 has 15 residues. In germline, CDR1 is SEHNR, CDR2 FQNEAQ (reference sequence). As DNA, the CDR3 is TGTGCCAGCAGCTTAGTCCGGGCAGCCCAAGAGACCCAGTACTTC. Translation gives CASSLVRAAQETQYF. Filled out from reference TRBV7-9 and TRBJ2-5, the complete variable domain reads DTGVSQNPRHKITKRGQNVTFRCDPISEHNRLYWYRQTLGQGPEFLTYFQNEAQLEKSRLLSDRFSAERPKGSFSTLEIQRTEQGDSAMYLCASSLVRAAQETQYFGPGTRLLVL.

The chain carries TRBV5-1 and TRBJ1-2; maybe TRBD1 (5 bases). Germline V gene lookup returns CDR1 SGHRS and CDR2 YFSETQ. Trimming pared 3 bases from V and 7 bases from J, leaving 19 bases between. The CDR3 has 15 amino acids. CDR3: CASSSSTGHNGGYTF. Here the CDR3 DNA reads TGCGCCAGCAGCTCCAGCACAGGACATAATGGTGGCTACACCTTC. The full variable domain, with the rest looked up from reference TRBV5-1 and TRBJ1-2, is KAGVTQTPRYLIKTRGQQVTLSCSPISGHRSVSWYQQTPGQGLQFLFEYFSETQRNKGNFPGRFSGRQFSNSRSEMNVSTLELGDSALYLCASSSSTGHNGGYTFGSGTRLTVV.

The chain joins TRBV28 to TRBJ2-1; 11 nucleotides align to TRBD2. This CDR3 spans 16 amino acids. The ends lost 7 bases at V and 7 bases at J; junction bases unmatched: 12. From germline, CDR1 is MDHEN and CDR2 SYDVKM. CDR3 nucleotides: TGTGCCAGCAATCTAGCGGGGGGTCGACCTCGTAATGAGCAGTTCTTC. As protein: CASNLAGGRPRNEQFF.

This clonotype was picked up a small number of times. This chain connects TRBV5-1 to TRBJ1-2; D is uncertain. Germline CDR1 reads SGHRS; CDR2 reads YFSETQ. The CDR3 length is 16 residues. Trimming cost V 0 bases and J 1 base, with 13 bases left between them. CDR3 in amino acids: CASSLGPDDLNYGYTF. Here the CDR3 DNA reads TGCGCCAGCAGCTTGGGGCCCGATGACCTTAACTATGGCTACACCTTC.

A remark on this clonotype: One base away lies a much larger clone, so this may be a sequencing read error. The CDR3 sequence is CASSFLAGNYEQYF. The CDR3 nucleotides are TGTGCCAGCAGCTTCCTAGCGGGGAACTACGAGCAGTACTTC. The chain has TRBV5-5 and TRBJ2-4, with TRBD2 identical over 9 bases. The DNA end is a closer match to TRBJ2-7, so the J assignment may be wrong. CDR3 size: 14 residues. Germline loops: CDR1 SGHKS, CDR2 YYEKEE (reference sequence).

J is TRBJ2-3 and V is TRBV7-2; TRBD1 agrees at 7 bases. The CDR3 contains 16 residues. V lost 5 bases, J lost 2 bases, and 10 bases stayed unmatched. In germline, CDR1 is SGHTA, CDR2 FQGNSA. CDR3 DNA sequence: TGTGCCAGCAGCACGCTACAGGGGTGGGTCACAGATACGCAGTATTTT. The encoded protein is CASSTLQGWVTDTQYF.

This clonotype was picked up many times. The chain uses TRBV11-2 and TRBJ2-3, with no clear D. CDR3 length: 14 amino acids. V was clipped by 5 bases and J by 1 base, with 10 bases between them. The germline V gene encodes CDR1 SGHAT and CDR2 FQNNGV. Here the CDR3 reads CASSVTGGTDTQYF. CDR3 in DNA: TGTGCCAGCAGCGTAACTGGGGGCACAGATACGCAGTATTTT.

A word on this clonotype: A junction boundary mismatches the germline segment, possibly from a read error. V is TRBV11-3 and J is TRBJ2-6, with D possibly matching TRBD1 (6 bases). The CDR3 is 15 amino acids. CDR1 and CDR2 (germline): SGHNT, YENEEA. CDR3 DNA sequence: TGTGCCAGCAGCTTGACAGGTTTTGGGACCAACGTCCTGACTTTC. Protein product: CASSLTGFGTNVLTF.

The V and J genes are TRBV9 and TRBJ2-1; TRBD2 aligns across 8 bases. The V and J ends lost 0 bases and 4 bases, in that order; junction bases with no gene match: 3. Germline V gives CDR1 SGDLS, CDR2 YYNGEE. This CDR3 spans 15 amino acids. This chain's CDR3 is CASSVAGGGYNEQFF. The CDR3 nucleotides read TGTGCCAGCAGCGTAGCGGGAGGGGGGTACAATGAGCAGTTCTTC.

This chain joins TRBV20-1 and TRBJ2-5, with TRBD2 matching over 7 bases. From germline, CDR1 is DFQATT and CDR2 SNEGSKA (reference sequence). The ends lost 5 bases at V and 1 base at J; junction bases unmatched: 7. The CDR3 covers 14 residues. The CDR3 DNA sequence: TGCAGTGCTCGCCCCCGGGGGGTCCAAGAGACCCAGTACTTC. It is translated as CSARPRGVQETQYF.

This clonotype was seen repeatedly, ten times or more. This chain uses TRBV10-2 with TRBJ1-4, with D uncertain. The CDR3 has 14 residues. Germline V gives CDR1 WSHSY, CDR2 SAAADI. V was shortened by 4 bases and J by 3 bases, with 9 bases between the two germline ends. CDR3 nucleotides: TGCGCCAGCAGTGTCTGGGCAGCTAATGAAAAACTGTTTTTT. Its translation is CASSVWAANEKLFF.

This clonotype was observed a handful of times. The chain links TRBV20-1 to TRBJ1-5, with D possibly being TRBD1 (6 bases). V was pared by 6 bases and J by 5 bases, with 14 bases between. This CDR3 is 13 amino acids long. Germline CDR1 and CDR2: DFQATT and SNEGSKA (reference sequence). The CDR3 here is CSAARGNDQPQHF. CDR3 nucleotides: TGCAGTGCCGCTAGGGGGAACGATCAGCCCCAGCATTTT.

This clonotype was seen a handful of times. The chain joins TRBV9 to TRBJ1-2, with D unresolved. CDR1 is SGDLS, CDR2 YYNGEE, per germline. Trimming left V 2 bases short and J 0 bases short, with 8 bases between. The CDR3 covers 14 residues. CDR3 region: CASSVGGTNYGYTF. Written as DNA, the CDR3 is TGTGCCAGCAGCGTCGGCGGAACTAACTATGGCTACACCTTC.